The 18 T cell receptor beta chains in this list originate from one sample, sequenced in a study of cytomegalovirus exposure and HLA in healthy donors. PCR primers comprised 60 Vbeta and 13 Jbeta primers. The repertoire was sequenced with immunoSEQ multiplex PCR; TCRdb's copy has only in-frame clones and lacks some. Of tens of thousands of clones in the sample, more than 65% were seen once. The sequencing input was PBMCs. The receptors stem from a woman between 45 and 60 years old in good health and CMV-seronegative.

V gene TRBV28 combines with J gene TRBJ1-2; 9 bases map to TRBD1. The CDR3 length is 14 residues. The junction had 9 bases not matched to a gene; V was cut back by 5 bases and J by 8 bases. Germline loops: CDR1 MDHEN, CDR2 SYDVKM. Here the CDR3 reads CASSPGQGLWGYTF. In DNA form, the CDR3 reads TGTGCCAGCAGTCCTGGACAGGGGTTATGGGGCTACACCTTC.

Here the CDR3 DNA reads TGTGCCAGCAGCCAGGACAGGGGGCAAGGAGATACGCAGTATTTT. This translates into CASSQDRGQGDTQYF. This rearrangement joins TRBV7-6 to TRBJ2-3, with TRBD1 identical over 11 bases. With 5 bases clipped from V and 5 bases from J, the junction kept 6 bases outside the gene matches. The CDR3 extends over 15 amino acids. Germline CDR1 and CDR2: SGHVS and FNYEAQ.

This clone has just a few counts. J is TRBJ1-5 and V is TRBV19; possibly TRBD1 for D (5 bases). The germline V gene has CDR1 LNHDA and CDR2 SQIVND (reference sequence). This CDR3 comprises 13 residues. Trimming took 10 bases from V and 6 from J, leaving 16 bases between them. The CDR3 spells CATGQGRLQPQHF. For the CDR3, the DNA is TGTGCCACTGGGCAGGGTCGGCTTCAGCCCCAGCATTTT. Using reference TRBV19 and TRBJ1-5 for the parts outside the CDR3, the full variable domain is DGGITQSPKYLFRKEGQNVTLSCEQNLNHDAMYWYRQDPGQGLRLIYYSQIVNDFQKGDIAEGYSVSREKKESFPLTVTSAQKNPTAFYLCATGQGRLQPQHFGDGTRLSIL.

A word on this clone: The junction differs from germline at one of its ends, possibly a read error. The gene calls are TRBV28 and TRBJ2-3; D is uncertain. This CDR3 has 12 amino acids. Looked up from germline, CDR1 is MDHEN and CDR2 is SYDVKM. DNA for the CDR3: TGTGCCAGCAGTTCGATGACGCGGAAAGTGGATTTT. Protein sequence: CASSSMTRKVDF.

The chain carries TRBV30 and TRBJ1-2; D might be TRBD1 (6 bases). Trimming took 3 bases from V and 4 from J, leaving 12 bases between them. The CDR3 is made up of 13 amino acids. Germline loops: CDR1 GTSNPN, CDR2 SVGIG (reference sequence). CDR3 protein: CAWSQQGAYGYTF. The CDR3 DNA reads as TGTGCCTGGAGCCAACAGGGAGCCTATGGCTACACCTTC. Variable domain in full (rest from reference TRBV30 and TRBJ1-2): SQTIHQWPATLVQPVGSPLSLECTVEGTSNPNLYWYRQAAGRGLQLLFYSVGIGQISSEVPQNLSASRPQDRQFILSSKKLLLSDSGFYLCAWSQQGAYGYTFGSGTRLTVV.

V and J are TRBV11-2 and TRBJ2-1; D unclear. Trimming cost V 0 bases and J 9 bases, with 9 bases left between them. The germline gives CDR1 SGHAT, CDR2 FQNNGV. This CDR3 comprises 13 residues. Written as DNA, the CDR3 is TGTGCCAGCAGCTTAGACCAGGCTGGTGAGCAGTTCTTC. Translated: CASSLDQAGEQFF.

The rearrangement uses TRBV4-2 and TRBJ1-6; tentative D call: TRBD1 (5 bases). Germline CDR1 and CDR2: LGHNA and YNFKEQ. The ends were cut back, 0 bases at V and 5 bases at J, with 8 bases in the middle. The CDR3 has 15 residues. The CDR3 loop reads CASSQDRGNNSPLHF. In DNA form, the CDR3 reads TGTGCCAGCAGCCAAGATCGGGGGAATAATTCACCCCTCCACTTT.

CDR3 residues: CASSLGLSTDTQYF. CDR3 bases: TGCGCCAGCAGCTTGGGTCTGAGCACAGATACGCAGTATTTT. This sequence joins TRBV5-1 and TRBJ2-3; no firm D call. The CDR3 runs 14 residues. The V end was cut by 0 bases, the J end by 0 bases, with 5 bases between. Germline-derived CDR1 and CDR2 are SGHRS and YFSETQ. The variable domain in full, completed from reference TRBV5-1 and TRBJ2-3, reads KAGVTQTPRYLIKTRGQQVTLSCSPISGHRSVSWYQQTPGQGLQFLFEYFSETQRNKGNFPGRFSGRQFSNSRSEMNVSTLELGDSALYLCASSLGLSTDTQYFGPGTRLTVL.

V usage is TRBV6-1 and J usage is TRBJ1-3; D remains ambiguous. V gave up 3 bases and J gave up 0 bases, with 12 bases separating them. Germline lookup yields CDR1 MNHNS and CDR2 SASEGT. The CDR3 runs to 16 residues. CDR3 bases: TGTGCCAGCAGTGATTGGGTCGGGATCTCTGGAAACACCATATATTTT. This sequence encodes CASSDWVGISGNTIYF.

This chain links TRBV7-8 with TRBJ1-1, with D uncertain. The germline CDR1 and CDR2 sequences are SGHVS and FQNEAQ. The CDR3 runs 13 residues. V lost 5 bases, J lost 2 bases, and 9 bases lay in between. The CDR3 sequence is CASSPHTNTEAFF. CDR3 DNA sequence: TGTGCCAGCAGCCCCCACACAAACACTGAAGCTTTCTTT. Together with reference TRBV7-8 and TRBJ1-1, the CDR3 gives the full variable domain: GAGVSQSPRYKVAKRGQDVALRCDPISGHVSLFWYQQALGQGPEFLTYFQNEAQLDKSGLPSDRFFAERPEGSVSTLKIQRTQQEDSAVYLCASSPHTNTEAFFGQGTRLTVV.

The genes are TRBV18 and TRBJ2-7; 9 bases align to TRBD1. Trimming took 5 bases from V and 6 from J; bases not matched to a gene: 8. CDR1 is KGHSH and CDR2 is LQKENI in the germline V gene. The CDR3 totals 14 residues. CDR3 amino acids: CASSASGTGSEQYF. CDR3 nucleotides: TGTGCCAGCTCAGCCTCCGGGACAGGGAGCGAGCAGTACTTC.

J is TRBJ1-2 and V is TRBV30; a weak D match, TRBD1 (5 bases). Per germline, CDR1 GTSNPN and CDR2 SVGIG (reference sequence). This CDR3 comprises 14 residues. The V and J ends lost 2 bases and 4 bases respectively, with 14 bases between them. In nucleotides, the CDR3 is TGTGCCTGGAGTACCCCCCCAGGGTCCTATGGCTACACCTTC. Protein sequence: CAWSTPPGSYGYTF. Full variable domain (missing parts from reference TRBV30 and TRBJ1-2): SQTIHQWPATLVQPVGSPLSLECTVEGTSNPNLYWYRQAAGRGLQLLFYSVGIGQISSEVPQNLSASRPQDRQFILSSKKLLLSDSGFYLCAWSTPPGSYGYTFGSGTRLTVV.

The chain employs TRBV30 and TRBJ1-6, with 8 positions matching TRBD1. The CDR3 has 17 residues. In germline, CDR1 is GTSNPN, CDR2 SVGIG (reference sequence). V lost 0 bases, J lost 9 bases, and 13 bases stayed unmatched. The CDR3, as DNA: TGTGCCTGGAGTGTACGGGGATCAGGGGGCGCATCTTCACCCCTCCACTTT. It encodes CAWSVRGSGGASSPLHF.

The V call is TRBV28, the J call TRBJ1-1; D is ambiguous. CDR1 MDHEN and CDR2 SYDVKM come from the germline V gene. The CDR3 totals 14 residues. Deletions cut 7 bases from V and 1 base from J, with 13 bases between. The CDR3 sequence: CASTLVSGNTEAFF. Here the CDR3 DNA reads TGTGCCAGCACCCTAGTATCGGGGAACACTGAAGCTTTCTTT.

The chain is built from TRBV25-1 and TRBJ1-4, with D maybe TRBD1 (6 bases). Germline CDR1 reads MGHDK; CDR2 reads SYGVNS. The CDR3 consists of 17 residues. V lost 0 bases and J 8 bases, leaving 19 bases between the germline ends. The CDR3, as DNA: TGTGCCAGCAGTGAATATGAGGGGGTTTTGGCCCTGGAAAAACTGTTTTTT. Amino acids: CASSEYEGVLALEKLFF.

V and J are TRBV2 and TRBJ2-7, with D tentatively TRBD2 (6 bases). V dropped 7 bases and J dropped 6 bases, with 19 bases sitting between them. The CDR3 consists of 14 residues. From germline, CDR1 is SNHLY and CDR2 FYNNEI. The CDR3 region is CASNPGLLGLEQYF. CDR3 nucleotides: TGTGCCAGCAATCCGGGACTCCTCGGTCTCGAGCAGTACTTC.

The chain couples TRBV7-3 to TRBJ1-1; tentative D call: TRBD1 (5 bases). V was shortened by 4 bases and J by 6 bases, with 12 bases between the two germline ends. Germline V lookup: CDR1 SGHTA, CDR2 FQGTGA. The CDR3 has 13 residues. The CDR3 nucleotides read TGTGCCAGCAGCTACCAGGGAGGCGCTGAAGCTTTCTTT. Translated: CASSYQGGAEAFF. The full variable domain, rest sourced from reference TRBV7-3 and TRBJ1-1, is GAGVSQTPSNKVTEKGKYVELRCDPISGHTALYWYRQSLGQGPEFLIYFQGTGAADDSGLPNDRFFAVRPEGSVSTLKIQRTERGDSAVYLCASSYQGGAEAFFGQGTRLTVV.

This chain connects TRBV18 to TRBJ2-7, with 7 nucleotides matching TRBD1. The CDR3 is made up of 13 amino acids. CDR1 KGHSH and CDR2 LQKENI come from the germline V gene. With 6 bases clipped from V and 3 bases from J, the junction kept 5 bases outside the gene matches. DNA of the CDR3: TGTGCCAGCTCTCCGACAGGGAACTACGAGCAGTACTTC. Translated, it gives CASSPTGNYEQYF.